Below, 5 T cell receptor beta chains from the same sample are listed, as sequenced in a study of T cell clonotyping in hematopoietic cell transplantation. TCRdb keeps only in-frame clones here, not all; method: immunoSEQ multiplex PCR. The profile shows about 44,000 clones, about 95% of them singletons. Sequences were obtained from peripheral blood mononuclear cells. The receptors were sampled from a woman between 45 and 65 years old in good health. Some clones in this sample may be carry-over from other donors' samples.

V is TRBV23-1 and J is TRBJ1-5; TRBD1 is a possible D gene (6 bases). TRBV23-1 has ORF status, its function being uncertain. The CDR3 is 13 residues long. V was shortened by 6 bases and J by 7 bases, with 13 bases between the two germline ends. The CDR3 sequence: CASSSPGDQPQHF. CDR3 DNA: TGCGCCAGCAGCAGCCCAGGGGACCAGCCCCAGCATTTT.

The CDR3 coding sequence is TGTGCCAGTAGTATCCGGGGGGGGAGCTCCTATAATTCACCCCTCCACTTT. Translation: CASSIRGGSSYNSPLHF. The chain employs TRBV19 and TRBJ1-6, with D maybe TRBD1 (5 bases). V was trimmed by 3 bases and J by 0 bases, leaving 12 bases between them. CDR3 length: 17 amino acids. Germline values: CDR1 LNHDA, CDR2 SQIVND (reference sequence).

The chain has TRBV7-2 and TRBJ2-3; D unresolved. The V end lost 5 bases, the J end lost 2 bases, and 11 bases lay between the germline ends. The germline CDR1 and CDR2 sequences are SGHTA and FQGNSA. The CDR3 runs 14 residues. CDR3 residues: CASSPNRDTDTQYF. The CDR3 DNA follows: TGTGCCAGCAGCCCCAACAGAGACACAGATACGCAGTATTTT.

The V call is TRBV28, the J call TRBJ1-1; no clear D gene. CDR3 length equals 15 residues. V lost 5 bases and J 3 bases, leaving 16 bases between the germline ends. CDR1 and CDR2 (germline): MDHEN, SYDVKM. The CDR3 bases are TGTGCCAGCAGTCCACCGAGCTCGGGTGACACTGAAGCTTTCTTT. Its protein product is CASSPPSSGDTEAFF.

The V gene is TRBV27, the J gene TRBJ1-4; D possibly corresponds to TRBD1 (6 bases). The CDR3 sequence is 14 residues long. CDR1 MNHEY and CDR2 SMNVEV come from the germline V gene (reference sequence). V lost 2 bases and J 8 bases, leaving 12 bases between the germline ends. The CDR3 region has the DNA TGTGCCAGCAGTTTAGGTACAGGGAGAGAAAAACTGTTTTTT. It translates to CASSLGTGREKLFF.